The 29 T cell receptor beta chains reported below all come from one sample, sequenced in a study of response to subunit inactivated influenza vaccine. Via MiXCR, TCRdb re-called the RT-PCR reads, giving one row per CDR3 protein. The table has around 600,000 distinct CDR3 sequences, over 9% seen once. These data also featured in a second study, about T cells expressing NK-cell markers. According to that study: The cDNA for TCR beta came from 5'RACE template switching with UMIs.

This specimen consisted of PBMCs from blood, obtained on the day of vaccination. These receptors originate from a man aged 45-60 years who received an inactivated influenza vaccine.

This clonotype was seen only a few times. The chain combines TRBV20-1 with TRBJ2-1; either TRBD1 or TRBD2 may fit D (5 bases each). V was cut by 0 bases and J by 0 bases, with 9 bases left in between. The CDR3 runs 15 residues. Per germline, CDR1 DFQATT and CDR2 SNEGSKA (reference sequence). CDR3 sequence: CSARDPGRSYNEQFF. CDR3 DNA: TGCAGTGCTAGAGATCCGGGGCGCTCCTACAATGAGCAGTTCTTC.

This clonotype was observed at least ten times. V and J are TRBV5-1 and TRBJ2-4, with D possibly matching TRBD1 (5 bases). This CDR3 is 14 amino acids long. Germline V gene data show CDR1 as SGHRS and CDR2 as YFSETQ. V lost 4 bases and J lost 2, with 10 bases in between. The CDR3 sequence is CASSNDRSKNIQYF. CDR3 bases: TGCGCCAGCAGCAACGACAGATCCAAAAACATTCAGTACTTC.

The chain joins TRBV20-1 to TRBJ1-2; D perhaps matches TRBD1 (5 bases). Trimming removed 5 bases from V and 3 bases from J, with 13 bases in between. Germline CDR1 DFQATT, CDR2 SNEGSKA (reference sequence). The CDR3 is made up of 13 amino acids. The CDR3 is CSAGPDRDYGYTF. CDR3 DNA sequence: TGCAGTGCTGGCCCTGACAGAGACTATGGCTACACCTTC.

The V call is TRBV6-5, the J call TRBJ2-7; no clear D. CDR3 size: 12 residues. Germline V gene sequence: CDR1 MNHEY, CDR2 SVGAGI. The germline V and J ends were trimmed by 6 bases and 4 bases, with 10 bases remaining between them. This chain's CDR3 is CASRALGYEQYF. DNA of the CDR3: TGTGCCAGCAGAGCCCTAGGATACGAGCAGTACTTC.

The chain employs TRBV5-5 and TRBJ2-4; 7 positions agree with TRBD1. The ends lost 1 base at V and 7 bases at J; junction bases unmatched: 8. In germline, CDR1 is SGHKS, CDR2 YYEKEE (reference sequence). CDR3 length: 15 residues. In DNA, the CDR3 is TGTGCCAGCAGCTTGATGACAGGGTGGAAGAACATTCAGTACTTC. This encodes CASSLMTGWKNIQYF.

This chain connects TRBV19 to TRBJ2-2; no clear D gene. This CDR3 contains 13 residues. Per germline, CDR1 LNHDA and CDR2 SQIVND (reference sequence). V dropped 6 bases and J dropped 7 bases, with 12 bases sitting between them. The CDR3 reads CASSSQLVGELFF. CDR3 nucleotides: TGTGCCAGTAGCTCTCAGCTCGTCGGGGAGCTGTTTTTT.

This clonotype was counted many times. The chain is built from TRBV20-1 and TRBJ2-3; no firm D call. V shed 6 bases and J shed 1 base, with 11 bases lying between them. The CDR3 covers 13 residues. Germline V gene sequence: CDR1 DFQATT, CDR2 SNEGSKA (reference sequence). The CDR3 spells CSATNTGTDTQYF. The DNA of the CDR3 is TGCAGTGCAACTAACACGGGCACAGATACGCAGTATTTT.

This clonotype has at least ten counts. The V and J genes are TRBV3-1 and TRBJ2-1, with D possibly being TRBD1 (5 bases). In germline, CDR1 is LGHDT, CDR2 YNNKEL (reference sequence). The CDR3 totals 14 residues. V lost 0 bases and J 8 bases, leaving 11 bases between the germline ends. CDR3 DNA: TGTGCCAGCAGCCAAGAACACTTAGGGGATGAGCAGTTCTTC. Encoded protein: CASSQEHLGDEQFF.

The chain combines TRBV5-1 with TRBJ2-6; D call uncertain. Trimming cost V 1 base and J 4 bases, with 6 bases left between them. Germline assignment: CDR1 SGHRS and CDR2 YFSETQ. The CDR3 spans 14 residues. CDR3 nucleotide sequence: TGCGCCAGCAGCTTGCGGACCGGGGCCAACGTCCTGACTTTC. As protein: CASSLRTGANVLTF.

The chain uses TRBV4-3 and TRBJ1-1; perhaps TRBD1 as D (5 bases). Germline CDR1 LGHNA, CDR2 YSLEER. The CDR3 spans 14 residues. V dropped 9 bases and J dropped 0 bases, with 14 bases sitting between them. This CDR3 reads CASSGGDMNTEAFF. The CDR3 region has the DNA TGCGCCAGTTCGGGGGGAGACATGAACACTGAAGCTTTCTTT.

The chain recombines TRBV14 with TRBJ2-7; 14 positions agree with TRBD2. This CDR3 has 15 residues. Germline CDR1 and CDR2: SGHDN and FVKESK. Trimming cost V 3 bases and J 5 bases; bases outside gene matches: 3. CDR3 sequence (DNA): TGTGCCAGCAGCCACGGACTAGCGGGAGGAAACGAGCAGTACTTC. Translating gives CASSHGLAGGNEQYF.

This chain connects TRBV29-1 to TRBJ2-5; D perhaps matches TRBD1 (5 bases). CDR3 length: 13 residues. CDR1 is SQVTM, CDR2 ANQGSEA, per germline. V was cut by 3 bases and J by 4 bases, with 12 bases left in between. Written as DNA, the CDR3 is TGCAGCGTTGAGGTGGGGCCGGGAGAGACCCAGTACTTC. Encoded protein: CSVEVGPGETQYF.

The chain carries TRBV10-3 and TRBJ2-2, with 13 bases that match TRBD2. This CDR3 contains 17 residues. V shed 0 bases and J 6 bases; nucleotides not matched to a gene: 4. Germline CDR1 and CDR2: ENHRY and SYGVKD. The CDR3 here is CAISESRTSGGPGELFF. The CDR3 coding sequence is TGTGCCATCAGTGAGTCTAGGACTAGCGGGGGACCCGGGGAGCTGTTTTTT.

The chain uses TRBV20-1 and TRBJ1-1, with 7 bases identical to TRBD1. The germline V gene encodes CDR1 DFQATT and CDR2 SNEGSKA (reference sequence). The CDR3 length is 16 residues. V trimming: 5 bases; J trimming: 1 base; junction bases outside the gene matches: 13. This CDR3 is CSAVGQVGYQNTEAFF. The DNA for the CDR3 is TGCAGTGCTGTTGGACAGGTGGGGTATCAGAACACTGAAGCTTTCTTT.

This chain links TRBV20-1 with TRBJ2-1; no firm D call. Trimming removed 2 bases at V and 0 bases at J, with 8 bases between. This CDR3 has 14 residues. From germline, CDR1 is DFQATT and CDR2 SNEGSKA (reference sequence). The CDR3 loop is CSARSEFSYNEQFF. CDR3 nucleotide sequence: TGCAGTGCTAGAAGTGAGTTCTCCTACAATGAGCAGTTCTTC.

The chain employs TRBV6-2 or TRBV6-3 and TRBJ2-2; D uncertain. Germline lookup yields CDR1 MNHEY and CDR2 SVGEGT. The CDR3 sequence is 12 residues long. Between the trimmed V and J ends, which lost 0 bases and 6 bases, there was a span of 2 bases. The CDR3 DNA follows: TGTGCCAGCAGTTACTCGCCCGGGGAGCTGTTTTTT. Its protein is CASSYSPGELFF.

In this sample, this clonotype turned up a few times. The chain combines TRBV5-6 with TRBJ2-3; D unresolved. The CDR3 is 11 amino acids. The germline V gene has CDR1 SGHDT and CDR2 YYEEEE. V lost 4 bases and J 8 bases, leaving 8 bases between the germline ends. CDR3: CASSKTSTQYF. CDR3 nucleotides: TGTGCCAGCAGCAAGACCAGTACGCAGTATTTT.

This clonotype was recorded a few times. One end of the junction fails to match germline, which may point to a read error. V is TRBV29-1 and J is TRBJ2-1; 7 bases map to TRBD2. Germline CDR1 and CDR2: SQVTM and ANQGSEA. CDR3 size: 13 residues. CDR3 amino acids: CNVGGGENNEQFF. CDR3 DNA sequence: TGCAACGTTGGTGGGGGGGAGAACAATGAGCAGTTCTTC.

This clonotype was picked up a small number of times. The rearrangement uses TRBV12-5 and TRBJ2-5; D remains unclear. Germline V lookup: CDR1 LGHNT, CDR2 FRNRAP. Trimming took off 0 bases at V and 5 bases at J, with 7 bases between the two ends. The CDR3 is 13 residues long. CDR3 nucleotide sequence: TGTGCTAGTGGTTTGGTTCCCGGGGAGACCCAGTACTTC. Amino acid sequence: CASGLVPGETQYF.

In this sample, this clonotype turned up many times. The chain has TRBV3-1 and TRBJ2-3; D not resolved. Germline V gene lookup returns CDR1 LGHDT and CDR2 YNNKEL (reference sequence). Trimming took off 0 bases at V and 6 bases at J, with 13 bases between the two ends. CDR3 size: 15 residues. CDR3 protein: CASSQELGPADTQYF. CDR3 coding DNA: TGTGCCAGCAGCCAAGAACTCGGGCCGGCGGATACGCAGTATTTT.

This chain connects TRBV7-2 to TRBJ2-5; D unclear. The CDR3 length is 15 residues. Germline V gene data show CDR1 as SGHTA and CDR2 as FQGNSA. Trimming cost V 5 bases and J 2 bases, with 15 bases left between them. CDR3 protein: CASSPSWVLQETQYF. In nucleotides, the CDR3 is TGTGCCAGCAGCCCCTCGTGGGTCCTACAAGAGACCCAGTACTTC.

V and J are TRBV29-1 and TRBJ2-7, with TRBD2 matching over 10 bases. Trimming at V came to 5 bases and at J to 0 bases, leaving 4 bases not matched to a gene. This CDR3 region has 14 residues. Germline CDR1 and CDR2: SQVTM and ANQGSEA. CDR3 nucleotide sequence: TGCAGCGTTTCACTAGCGGGGAGCTCCTACGAGCAGTACTTC. This sequence encodes CSVSLAGSSYEQYF.

The chain recombines TRBV7-9 with TRBJ2-3; tentatively, D is TRBD2 (5 bases). V gave up 5 bases and J gave up 5 bases, with 20 bases separating them. Germline CDR1 is SEHNR and CDR2 is FQNEAQ (reference sequence). The CDR3 covers 16 residues. CDR3 in amino acids: CASSQWERKEVDTQYF. CDR3 nucleotide sequence: TGTGCCAGCAGCCAATGGGAGCGGAAAGAAGTAGATACGCAGTATTTT.

This clonotype was counted between two and nine times. V and J are TRBV12-3 or TRBV12-4 and TRBJ1-5; D is ambiguous. V was clipped by 5 bases and J by 5 bases, with 10 bases between them. The CDR3 has 13 amino acids. CDR3 region: CASSRRWDQPQHF. CDR3 DNA: TGTGCCAGCAGTCGGCGGTGGGATCAGCCCCAGCATTTT.

This clonotype appeared many times. The chain has TRBV7-2 and TRBJ2-4; D gene uncertain. The V gene's germline CDR1 is SGHTA and CDR2 FQGNSA. This CDR3 contains 12 residues. V gave up 2 bases and J gave up 8 bases, with 7 bases separating them. The CDR3: CASSLYGDIQYF. As DNA, the CDR3 is TGTGCCAGCAGCTTATATGGGGACATTCAGTACTTC.

This clonotype was seen more than once but under ten times. The J gene is TRBJ2-5, the V gene TRBV7-6; perhaps TRBD2 as D (5 bases). Germline CDR1 and CDR2: SGHVS and FNYEAQ. There are 15 residues in the CDR3. V dropped 1 base and J dropped 5 bases, with 14 bases sitting between them. The CDR3 nucleotides read TGTGCCAGCAGCTTAGGAGCCGGGGTTGGTGAGACCCAGTACTTC. It translates to CASSLGAGVGETQYF.

In its sample, this clonotype was seen many times. V is TRBV3-1 and J is TRBJ2-5; 8 nucleotides agree with TRBD2. Looked up from germline, CDR1 is LGHDT and CDR2 is YNNKEL (reference sequence). Trimming took 3 bases from V and 1 from J; bases not matched to a gene: 4. The CDR3 spans 15 residues. For the CDR3, the DNA is TGTGCCAGCAGCCATGGGACTAGGGGCCAAGAGACCCAGTACTTC. It codes for CASSHGTRGQETQYF.

This clonotype appeared many times. CDR3 DNA sequence: TGTGCCAGCAGTTACTCTCTGGACAGCTCGTTGGAGCTGTTTTTT. Protein product: CASSYSLDSSLELFF. The chain combines TRBV6-2 or TRBV6-3 with TRBJ2-2; perhaps TRBD1 as D (6 bases). CDR3 length: 15 residues. The V gene lost 0 bases and the J gene lost 10 bases, with 15 bases spanning the gap. Germline V gene lookup returns CDR1 MNHEY and CDR2 SVGEGT.

CDR3 amino acids: CASSSIGDGNQPQHF. DNA for the CDR3: TGTGCCAGCAGCTCCATCGGGGACGGTAATCAGCCCCAGCATTTT. V usage is TRBV12-3 or TRBV12-4 and J usage is TRBJ1-5, with a possible D match to TRBD1 (5 bases). V was trimmed by 6 bases and J by 4 bases, leaving 16 bases between them. The CDR3 loop spans 15 amino acids.